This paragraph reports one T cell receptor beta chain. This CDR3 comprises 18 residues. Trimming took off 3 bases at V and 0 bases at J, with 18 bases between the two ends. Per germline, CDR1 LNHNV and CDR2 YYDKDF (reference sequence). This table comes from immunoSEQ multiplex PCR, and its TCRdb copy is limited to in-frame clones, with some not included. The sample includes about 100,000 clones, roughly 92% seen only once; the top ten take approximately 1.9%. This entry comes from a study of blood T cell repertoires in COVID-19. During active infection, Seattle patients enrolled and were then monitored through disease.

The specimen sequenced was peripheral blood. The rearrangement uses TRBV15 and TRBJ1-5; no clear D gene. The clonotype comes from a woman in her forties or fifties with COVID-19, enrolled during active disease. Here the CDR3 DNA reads TGTGCCACCAGCAGGGGCTCCTGGATTGCCTCTAGCAATCAGCCCCAGCATTTT. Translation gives CATSRGSWIASSNQPQHF.